A selection of T cell receptor beta chains follows, all from one sample in a study of T cell repertoires in cytomegalovirus infection. Antigens of these TCRs are unknown. TCRdb passed the reads through MiXCR, listing each CDR3 protein once. Seen here are approximately 1,000,000 distinct CDR3 sequences, around a third observed once, and the top ten hold about an eighth. The sample in question was cultured CD8+ T cells from PBMCs, obtained from culture after CMV antigen stimulation. These receptors originate from a human donor in good health (CMV status not recorded). Some clones in this sample may be carry-over from other donors' samples. The CDR3 runs from the conserved cysteine through the conserved F or W. A D gene is named only where the DNA matches it firmly. Rows give clone size only sometimes, using once, few, many, or a class for an expanded clone.

D: -; J: TRBJ1-1; length: 14; size: -; V: TRBV9; DNA: TGTGCCAGCAGCGAGGGTCTTTTGGGATCTGAAGCTTTCTTT; CDR3: CASSEGLLGSEAFF
D: -; J: TRBJ1-6; length: 15; size: -; V: TRBV4-1; DNA: TGCGCCAGCAGCCAAGTCCAGGGCTCTAATTCACCCCTCCACTTT; CDR3: CASSQVQGSNSPLHF
D: -; J: TRBJ1-5; length: 15; size: -; V: TRBV15; DNA: TGTGCCACCAGCAGAGGGGCTCTTAGCAATCAGCCCCAGCATTTT; CDR3: CATSRGALSNQPQHF
D: -; J: TRBJ1-1; length: 15; size: few; V: TRBV4-1; DNA: TGCGCCAGCAGCCAAGATTACGGGGGAGGCACTGAAGCTTTCTTT; CDR3: CASSQDYGGGTEAFF
D: -; J: TRBJ2-1; length: 13; size: few; V: TRBV4-1; DNA: TGCGCCAGCAGCCAAGTGGGCAGCAATGAGCAGTTCTTC; CDR3: CASSQVGSNEQFF
D: -; J: TRBJ2-6; length: 14; size: few; V: TRBV28; DNA: TGTGCCAGCAACCCAGGGAGTGGGGCCAACGTCCTGACTTTC; CDR3: CASNPGSGANVLTF
D: -; J: TRBJ2-3; length: 11; size: few; V: TRBV28; DNA: TGTGCCAGCAGTTTTGTAGATACGCAGTATTTT; CDR3: CASSFVDTQYF
D: -; J: TRBJ1-2; length: 13; size: few; V: TRBV29-1; DNA: TGCAGCGTTGTCCAGGCGCCGGACTATGGCTACACCTTC; CDR3: CSVVQAPDYGYTF
D: -; J: TRBJ2-5; length: 10; size: -; V: TRBV12-3/TRBV12-4; DNA: TGTGCCAGCAGTGGGGGAAGGCAGTACTTC; CDR3: CASSGGRQYF
D: -; J: TRBJ1-1; length: 16; size: -; V: TRBV4-3; DNA: TGCGCCAGCAGCCAAGGATCGTTCGGGGGGTACACTGAAGCTTTCTTT; CDR3: CASSQGSFGGYTEAFF
D: -; J: TRBJ1-4; length: 18; size: -; V: TRBV12-3/TRBV12-4; DNA: TGTGCCAGCAGTTTCGAGGGGCTCAAGGGCACAACTAATGAAAAACTGTTTTTT; CDR3: CASSFEGLKGTTNEKLFF
D: -; J: TRBJ2-1; length: 12; size: few; V: TRBV28; DNA: TGTGCCAGCAGTTCTGACTGGAATGAGCAGTTCTTC; CDR3: CASSSDWNEQFF
D: -; J: TRBJ2-2; length: 15; size: -; V: TRBV7-6; DNA: TGTGCCAGCAGCTTAAGGCCAGGGCAGGGCGGGGAGCTGTTTTTT; CDR3: CASSLRPGQGGELFF
D: -; J: TRBJ2-6; length: 16; size: once; V: TRBV5-4; DNA: TGTGCCAGCAGCTATTCCCGCTACTCTGGGGCCAACGTCCTGACTTTC; CDR3: CASSYSRYSGANVLTF
D: -; J: TRBJ1-1; length: 14; size: -; V: TRBV28; DNA: TGTGCCAGCAGTTTAATCTGGGCCGACACTGAAGCTTTCTTT; CDR3: CASSLIWADTEAFF
D: TRBD1; J: TRBJ2-1; length: 18; size: few; V: TRBV6-1; DNA: TGTGCCAGCAGAGAAGGAGCTGCCGGGACAGGGAATTGGAATGAGCAGTTCTTC; CDR3: CASREGAAGTGNWNEQFF
D: TRBD2; J: TRBJ2-5; length: 15; size: few; V: TRBV12-3/TRBV12-4; DNA: TGTGCCAGCAGTCCCCAGCGGGGGGGCAAAGAGACCCAGTACTTC; CDR3: CASSPQRGGKETQYF
D: -; J: TRBJ1-4; length: 16; size: -; V: TRBV4-3; DNA: TGCGCCAGCAGCCAAGATCCCGTCTCAACTAATGAAAAACTGTTTTTT; CDR3: CASSQDPVSTNEKLFF
D: -; J: TRBJ2-1; length: 15; size: -; V: TRBV27; DNA: TGTGCCAGCAGTTTATCGATGGGGGGAGGAAATGAGCAGTTCTTC; CDR3: CASSLSMGGGNEQFF
D: TRBD1; J: TRBJ2-7; length: 16; size: -; V: TRBV10-3; DNA: TGTGCCATCGTCAGCTTAGTCGGACAGGACCTTTACGAGCAGTACTTC; CDR3: CAIVSLVGQDLYEQYF
D: -; J: TRBJ2-7; length: 15; size: -; V: TRBV5-5; DNA: TGTGCCAGCAGCTTAACTGAGGGGTTTTCCTACGAGCAGTACTTC; CDR3: CASSLTEGFSYEQYF
D: -; J: TRBJ2-3; length: 14; size: -; V: TRBV28; DNA: TGTGCCAGCAGCCAAAGACGGAGGACAGATACGCAGTATTTT; CDR3: CASSQRRRTDTQYF
D: TRBD1; J: TRBJ2-1; length: 16; size: few; V: TRBV7-9; DNA: TGTGCCAGCAGCTTAGCCGACAGGGGACCCTACAATGAGCAGTTCTTC; CDR3: CASSLADRGPYNEQFF
D: -; J: TRBJ1-5; length: 16; size: few; V: TRBV10-2; DNA: TGCGCCAGCAGTGAGTCGGACAGTGTTAGCAATCAGCCCCAGCATTTT; CDR3: CASSESDSVSNQPQHF
D: TRBD1; J: TRBJ1-1; length: 15; size: -; V: TRBV27; DNA: TGTGCCAACAGTTACAGATCAGGGGGCAGGACTGAAGCTTTCTTT; CDR3: CANSYRSGGRTEAFF
D: -; J: TRBJ1-1; length: 11; size: -; V: TRBV9; DNA: TGTGCCAGCAGCGCGAACCCTGAAGCTTTCTTT; CDR3: CASSANPEAFF
D: -; J: TRBJ1-1; length: 15; size: -; V: TRBV7-9; DNA: TGTGCCAGCAGCTTAGACAGCAAGATGAACACTGAAGCTTTCTTT; CDR3: CASSLDSKMNTEAFF
D: -; J: TRBJ1-2; length: 14; size: -; V: TRBV20-1; DNA: TGCAGTGCGGGCGTCAGGGGCGCCTTCGATGGCTACACCTTC; CDR3: CSAGVRGAFDGYTF
D: TRBD1; J: TRBJ2-3; length: 15; size: many; V: TRBV7-2; DNA: TGTGCCAGCAGCTTAGTGGGACAGGGGACAGATACGCAGTATTTT; CDR3: CASSLVGQGTDTQYF
D: -; J: TRBJ2-7; length: 13; size: -; V: TRBV20-1; DNA: TGCAGTGCTAGGACATACCTCTCCTACGAGCAGTACTTC; CDR3: CSARTYLSYEQYF
D: TRBD2; J: TRBJ2-1; length: 22; size: -; V: TRBV11-2; DNA: TGTGCCAGCAGCCTAGATGTCTGGTACGGGACTAGCGGGGGCAACATAGGCAATGAGCAGTTCTTC; CDR3: CASSLDVWYGTSGGNIGNEQFF
D: -; J: TRBJ1-3; length: 15; size: -; V: TRBV12-3/TRBV12-4; DNA: TGTGCCAGCATATCCGGGACGGCCTCTGGAAACACCATATATTTT; CDR3: CASISGTASGNTIYF
D: -; J: TRBJ1-1; length: 13; size: -; V: TRBV28; DNA: TGTGTCAGCAGCTCCGTCCGGGACCCTGAAGCTTTCTTT; CDR3: CVSSSVRDPEAFF
D: -; J: TRBJ1-1; length: 14; size: -; V: TRBV19; DNA: TGTGCCAGTAGTATAGGTGGTTTGGGCTCTGAAGCTTTCTTT; CDR3: CASSIGGLGSEAFF
D: TRBD1; J: TRBJ2-6; length: 18; size: few; V: TRBV12-5; DNA: TGTGCTAGTGGTTTTGGGACAGGGGAACGCTCTGGGGCCAACGTCCTGACTTTC; CDR3: CASGFGTGERSGANVLTF
D: -; J: TRBJ2-3; length: 16; size: many; V: TRBV7-2; DNA: TGTGCCAGCATCCCGGAGGTCGTTCTACCAACAGATACGCAGTATTTT; CDR3: CASIPEVVLPTDTQYF
D: TRBD2; J: TRBJ2-2; length: 19; size: few; V: TRBV7-9; DNA: TGTGCCAGCACCATCTCCATCCTAGCGGGGGCTTCGAACACCGGGGAGCTGTTTTTT; CDR3: CASTISILAGASNTGELFF
D: -; J: TRBJ2-2; length: 13; size: few; V: TRBV29-1; DNA: TGCAGCGTTGAAGAGAGGGGGGCCGGGGAGCTGTTTTTT; CDR3: CSVEERGAGELFF
D: -; J: TRBJ2-2; length: 14; size: -; V: TRBV2; DNA: TGTGCCAGCAGTGGGGACCAAAACACCGGGGAGCTGTTTTTT; CDR3: CASSGDQNTGELFF
D: -; J: TRBJ1-1; length: 19; size: few; V: TRBV3-1; DNA: TGTGCCAGCAGCCAAGATCTGAGAGTGAGGGGCAGGGGCGGCACTGAAGCTTTCTTT; CDR3: CASSQDLRVRGRGGTEAFF